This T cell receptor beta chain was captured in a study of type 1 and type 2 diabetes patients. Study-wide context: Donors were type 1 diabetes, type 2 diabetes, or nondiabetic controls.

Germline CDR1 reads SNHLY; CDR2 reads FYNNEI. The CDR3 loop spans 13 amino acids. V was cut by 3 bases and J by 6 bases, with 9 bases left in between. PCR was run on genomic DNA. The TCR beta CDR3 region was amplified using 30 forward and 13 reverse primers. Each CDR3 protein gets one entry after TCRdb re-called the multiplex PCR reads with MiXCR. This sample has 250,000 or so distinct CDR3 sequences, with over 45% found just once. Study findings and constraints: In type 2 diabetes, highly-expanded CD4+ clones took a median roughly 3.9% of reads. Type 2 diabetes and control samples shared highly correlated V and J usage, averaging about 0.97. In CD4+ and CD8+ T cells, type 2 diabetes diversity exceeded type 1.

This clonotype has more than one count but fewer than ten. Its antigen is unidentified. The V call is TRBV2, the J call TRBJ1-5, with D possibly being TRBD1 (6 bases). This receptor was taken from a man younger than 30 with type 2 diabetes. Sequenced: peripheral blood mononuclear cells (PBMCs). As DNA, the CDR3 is TGTGCCAGCAGTGAGGGGGCGCGTCAGCCCCAGCATTTT. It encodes CASSEGARQPQHF.